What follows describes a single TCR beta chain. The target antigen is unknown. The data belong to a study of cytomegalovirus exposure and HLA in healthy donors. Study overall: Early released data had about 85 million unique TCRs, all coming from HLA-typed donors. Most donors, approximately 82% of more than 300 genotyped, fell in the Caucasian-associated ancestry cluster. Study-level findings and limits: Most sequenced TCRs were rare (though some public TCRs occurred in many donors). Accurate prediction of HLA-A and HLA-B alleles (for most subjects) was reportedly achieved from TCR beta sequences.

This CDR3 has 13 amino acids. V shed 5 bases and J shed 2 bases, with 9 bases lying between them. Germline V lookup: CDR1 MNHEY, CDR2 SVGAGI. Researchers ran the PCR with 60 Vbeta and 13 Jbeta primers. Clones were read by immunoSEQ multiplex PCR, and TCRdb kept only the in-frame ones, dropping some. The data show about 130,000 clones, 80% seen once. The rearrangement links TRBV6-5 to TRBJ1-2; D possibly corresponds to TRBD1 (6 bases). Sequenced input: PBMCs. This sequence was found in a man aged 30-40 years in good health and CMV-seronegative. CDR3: CASSADRNYGYTF. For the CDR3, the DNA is TGTGCCAGCAGTGCTGACAGGAACTATGGCTACACCTTC.